This T cell receptor (beta chain) was recorded in a study of T cells expressing NK-cell markers. Looking at the study overall: Sorted CD3+CD56+NKG2C+, CD3+CD56+NKG2C- and CD3+CD56-NKG2C+ T cells supplied TCR beta repertoires. Findings and limits, study-wide: In more than 5 donors, dominant CD3+CD56+NKG2C+ clonotypes ranked among the top 10 CD8+ clonotypes.

With respect to this clonotype: The antigen is unknown.

TCRdb re-called the 5' RACE reads and shows each CDR3 protein once, DNA omitted. Its clone listing holds 500,000 to 700,000 distinct CDR3 sequences. The CDR3 is made up of 14 amino acids. CDR1 and CDR2 (germline): MDHEN, SYDVKM. The rearrangement uses TRBV28 and TRBJ1-2. This clonotype was obtained from a man aged 18 to 30 in good health. Material: blood T cells: a sorted CD56 or NKG2C T cell subset, CD4+ or CD8+ T cells, or bulk PBMC T cells (not recorded which). The CDR3 is CASSGSAIGYGYTF.